This record concerns one TCR beta chain sequence. Only in-frame clones appear in the TCRdb table, and some are missing; sequencing was by immunoSEQ multiplex PCR. The table has about 200,000 clones, 80% seen once. This specimen belongs to a study of blood T cell repertoires in COVID-19. Sequences were obtained from PBMCs or T cells enriched from blood (not recorded which). The receptor was isolated from a woman aged 40-49 years with acute COVID-19.

Here the CDR3 DNA reads TGTGCCAGCAGTTACCCGGACAGTCCCTACGAGCAGTACTTC. Translated: CASSYPDSPYEQYF. The V gene is TRBV6-2 or TRBV6-3, the J gene TRBJ2-7, with D possibly being TRBD1 (6 bases). The CDR3 has 14 residues. Trimming left V 2 bases short and J 2 bases short, with 10 bases between. CDR1 and CDR2 (germline): MNHEY, SVGEGT.